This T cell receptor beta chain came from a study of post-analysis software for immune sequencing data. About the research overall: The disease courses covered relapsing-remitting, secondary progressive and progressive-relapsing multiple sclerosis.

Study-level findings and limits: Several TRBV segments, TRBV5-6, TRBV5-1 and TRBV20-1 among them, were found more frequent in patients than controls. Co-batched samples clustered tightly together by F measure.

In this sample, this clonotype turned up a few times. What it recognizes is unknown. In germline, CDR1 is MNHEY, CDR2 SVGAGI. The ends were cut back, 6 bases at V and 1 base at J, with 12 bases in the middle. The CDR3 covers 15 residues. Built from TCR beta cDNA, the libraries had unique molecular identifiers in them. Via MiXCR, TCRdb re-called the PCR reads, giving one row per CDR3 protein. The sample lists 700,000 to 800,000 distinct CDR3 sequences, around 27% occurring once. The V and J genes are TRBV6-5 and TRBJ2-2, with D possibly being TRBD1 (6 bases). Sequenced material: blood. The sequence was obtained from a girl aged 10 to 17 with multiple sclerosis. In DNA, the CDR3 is TGTGCCAGCAGCTGGGGGCAGGGGAACACCGGGGAGCTGTTTTTT. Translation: CASSWGQGNTGELFF.